This TCR beta chain is drawn from a study of T cell responses to AZD1222 COVID-19 vaccine. CDR3 length equals 17 residues. Trimming removed 2 bases from V and 4 bases from J, with 18 bases in between. Using immunoSEQ multiplex PCR, the repertoire was profiled, and TCRdb retains in-frame clones only, with some absent. The sample includes 130,000 to 150,000 clones, about 92% of them seen just once. This clonotype was obtained from an adult in good health. The sequencing here drew on peripheral blood, taken on day 0 of AZD1222 vaccination. J is TRBJ2-1 and V is TRBV23-1, with a weak D call TRBD1 (6 bases). TRBV23-1 is flagged as an ORF with uncertain function. CDR3 sequence: CASSQTLWTELYNEQFF. As DNA, the CDR3 is TGCGCCAGCAGTCAAACCCTTTGGACAGAACTTTACAATGAGCAGTTCTTC.